This paragraph reports one T cell receptor (beta chain). The sample is drawn from a study of cytomegalovirus exposure and HLA in healthy donors. The CDR3 consists of 15 residues. The germline V gene encodes CDR1 LNHDA and CDR2 SQIVND (reference sequence). Losses at the gene ends were 7 bases for V and 2 bases for J; bases not matched to a gene: 10. 13 Jbeta primers and 60 Vbeta primers were used for the PCR. TCRdb keeps only in-frame clones here, not all; method: immunoSEQ multiplex PCR. The sample yields around 200,000 clones, around 85% seen once. This receptor was taken from a woman in her forties or fifties in good health and CMV-seronegative. J is TRBJ2-7 and V is TRBV19, with TRBD1 matching over 8 bases. The sequenced material came from PBMCs. CDR3 coding DNA: TGTGCCAGTACGGGGACAGGACAGGCAGCCTACGAGCAGTACTTC. As protein: CASTGTGQAAYEQYF.